A single sample gave rise to the 30 T cell receptor beta chains below, sequenced in a study of beta chain features in type 1 diabetes. General study findings and limits: Shorter TCRB CDR3s, moderately but significantly so, marked every one of the four CD4+ subsets in Type 1 diabetes patients.

The authors reverse transcribed all of the isolated RNA, so sequencing captured expressed TCRB transcripts. This table comes from immunoSEQ multiplex PCR, and its TCRdb copy is limited to in-frame clones, with some not included. The repertoire holds about 360,000 clones, with 10% to 15% as singletons. The antigens of these receptors remain unknown. The sequencing sample was made of naive CD4+ T cells from blood. These receptors all stem from a woman aged 18-29 years with type 1 diabetes.

This clone was detected a few times. The CDR3 is CATSRDSGTDTQYF. The CDR3 coding sequence is TGTGCCACCAGCAGAGATTCGGGGACAGATACGCAGTATTTT. This chain connects TRBV15 to TRBJ2-3, with D possibly TRBD2 on 5 matching bases. Germline lookup yields CDR1 LNHNV and CDR2 YYDKDF (reference sequence). Trimming pared 0 bases from V and 3 bases from J, leaving 7 bases between. This CDR3 has 14 amino acids.

This clone has more than one count but fewer than ten. The gene calls are TRBV7-6 and TRBJ2-2; D is possibly TRBD2 (6 bases). Germline loops: CDR1 SGHVS, CDR2 FNYEAQ. V was shortened by 4 bases and J by 11 bases, with 17 bases between the two germline ends. The CDR3 loop spans 14 amino acids. CDR3 nucleotides: TGTGCCAGCAGCTCCGAGGCGGGAACAACAGAGCTGTTTTTT. Translation: CASSSEAGTTELFF.

V gene TRBV27 combines with J gene TRBJ2-7; 13 positions agree with TRBD2. The CDR3 extends over 18 amino acids. CDR1 is MNHEY and CDR2 is SMNVEV in the germline V gene (reference sequence). J was trimmed by 2 bases and V by 7 bases; bases with no gene match: 14. This CDR3 is CASTQKTSGGLPAYEQYF. For the CDR3, the DNA is TGTGCCAGCACCCAGAAGACTAGCGGGGGGCTCCCGGCCTACGAGCAGTACTTC.

This clone was seen more than once but under ten times. The chain couples TRBV29-1 to TRBJ2-5, with D tentatively TRBD1 (5 bases). The J call is in doubt because the DNA end fits TRBJ2-7 better. CDR3 size: 12 residues. Per germline, CDR1 SQVTM and CDR2 ANQGSEA. For the CDR3, the DNA is TGCAGCGTGCGGACATCCTCCTACGAGCAGTACTTC. Protein: CSVRTSSYEQYF.

This clone was counted a few times. The V and J genes are TRBV29-1 and TRBJ1-2; D unresolved. The CDR3 loop spans 13 amino acids. Trimming pared 0 bases from V and 8 bases from J, leaving 13 bases between. Germline CDR1 reads SQVTM; CDR2 reads ANQGSEA. The CDR3 DNA is TGCAGCGTTGAAGATCCGAGGGCGGGGGGCTACACCTTC. Translating it yields CSVEDPRAGGYTF.

This chain links TRBV7-2 with TRBJ1-5; D is unresolved. Trimming cost V 4 bases and J 3 bases, with 16 bases left between them. Germline CDR1 reads SGHTA; CDR2 reads FQGNSA. The CDR3 contains 16 residues. The CDR3 region has the DNA TGTGCCAGCAGCTCCTATGTTGGAGCGTTCAATCAGCCCCAGCATTTT. Amino acids: CASSSYVGAFNQPQHF.

This clone occurred a few times. The chain employs TRBV30 and TRBJ2-3, with D maybe TRBD2 (5 bases). This CDR3 has 11 residues. CDR1 GTSNPN and CDR2 SVGIG come from the germline V gene (reference sequence). V lost 4 bases, J lost 6 bases, and 8 bases lay in between. In DNA, the CDR3 is TGTGCCTGGATCCCGGGGGATACGCAGTATTTT. Translation: CAWIPGDTQYF.

The rearrangement uses TRBV29-1 and TRBJ1-1, with TRBD1 matching 7 bases. Germline V gives CDR1 SQVTM, CDR2 ANQGSEA. Trimming removed 6 bases from V and 0 bases from J; junction bases left unmatched: 1. The CDR3 has 12 amino acids. CDR3 sequence: CSVGQMNTEAFF. In nucleotides, the CDR3 is TGCAGCGTGGGACAGATGAACACTGAAGCTTTCTTT.

The chain couples TRBV7-8 to TRBJ2-5, with 8 nucleotides matching TRBD1. Germline V gives CDR1 SGHVS, CDR2 FQNEAQ. This CDR3 region has 16 residues. V trimming: 5 bases; J trimming: 7 bases; junction bases outside the gene matches: 15. The CDR3 nucleotides read TGTGCCAGCAGCAAAACCGGGACAGGTGATCGCGGGACCCAGTACTTC. Its translation: CASSKTGTGDRGTQYF.

This clone has just a few counts. Other DNA variants within this sample encode the same CDR3. This rearrangement joins TRBV29-1 to TRBJ1-1; no reliable D call. CDR3 length: 13 residues. The germline CDR1 and CDR2 sequences are SQVTM and ANQGSEA. V shed 1 base and J shed 4 bases, with 10 bases lying between them. The DNA of the CDR3 is TGCAGCGTTGAAGGCCGTTTGCGCACTGAAGCTTTCTTT. This sequence encodes CSVEGRLRTEAFF.

This clone has just a few counts. This chain links TRBV30 with TRBJ2-6; 11 bases map to TRBD1. V dropped 2 bases and J dropped 0; count of bases not matched to a gene: 9. This CDR3 has 19 residues. The V gene's germline CDR1 is GTSNPN and CDR2 SVGIG (reference sequence). CDR3 nucleotide sequence: TGTGCCTGGAGTATGCGGGGACAGGGGGTCCTCTCTGGGGCCAACGTCCTGACTTTC. This codes for CAWSMRGQGVLSGANVLTF. Full variable domain (remainder filled in from reference TRBV30 and TRBJ2-6): SQTIHQWPATLVQPVGSPLSLECTVEGTSNPNLYWYRQAAGRGLQLLFYSVGIGQISSEVPQNLSASRPQDRQFILSSKKLLLSDSGFYLCAWSMRGQGVLSGANVLTFGAGSRLTVL.

This clone was detected a few times. J is TRBJ2-6 and V is TRBV30; D possibly corresponds to TRBD1 (5 bases). Germline V gives CDR1 GTSNPN, CDR2 SVGIG (reference sequence). The V gene lost 5 bases and the J gene lost 12 bases, with 8 bases spanning the gap. The CDR3 loop spans 10 amino acids. The CDR3 region has the DNA TGTGCCTGGGGGGCATCCGTCCTGACTTTC. The encoded protein is CAWGASVLTF.

The V gene is TRBV6-6, the J gene TRBJ2-1; 8 bases align to TRBD2. The germline V gene encodes CDR1 MNHNY and CDR2 SVGAGI (reference sequence). Trimming removed 6 bases from V and 9 bases from J; junction bases left unmatched: 13. The CDR3 has 15 amino acids. The DNA for the CDR3 is TGTGCCAGCAGCCCCCGGGCGGGGGGATTTAGTGAGCAGTTCTTC. It encodes CASSPRAGGFSEQFF.

The chain combines TRBV5-1 with TRBJ1-5; D is undetermined. From germline, CDR1 is SGHRS and CDR2 YFSETQ. This CDR3 has 15 amino acids. V was cut by 0 bases and J by 2 bases, with 9 bases left in between. The CDR3 DNA follows: TGCGCCAGCAGCTTGGCGAGTGTGGGCAATCAGCCCCAGCATTTT. As protein: CASSLASVGNQPQHF. Variable domain in full (rest from reference TRBV5-1 and TRBJ1-5): KAGVTQTPRYLIKTRGQQVTLSCSPISGHRSVSWYQQTPGQGLQFLFEYFSETQRNKGNFPGRFSGRQFSNSRSEMNVSTLELGDSALYLCASSLASVGNQPQHFGDGTRLSIL.

This clone was counted a few times. This rearrangement joins TRBV9 to TRBJ2-3; D unclear. In germline, CDR1 is SGDLS, CDR2 YYNGEE. V gave up 0 bases and J gave up 6 bases, with 8 bases separating them. This CDR3 is 13 amino acids long. CDR3 amino acids: CASSVGHADTQYF. CDR3 DNA sequence: TGTGCCAGCAGCGTAGGCCACGCGGATACGCAGTATTTT.

The genes are TRBV7-9 and TRBJ2-2, with D perhaps matching TRBD1 (6 bases). Germline CDR1 reads SEHNR; CDR2 reads FQNEAQ (reference sequence). Trimming removed 3 bases from V and 2 bases from J, with 10 bases in between. The CDR3 totals 15 residues. CDR3 in DNA: TGTGCCAGCAGCTTGCCAGGGGCAAACACCGGGGAGCTGTTTTTT. Encoded protein: CASSLPGANTGELFF.

This clone appeared a few times. The genes are TRBV6-5 and TRBJ1-1; the D gene is possibly TRBD1 (6 bases). Deletions cut 2 bases from V and 6 bases from J, with 16 bases between. The CDR3 has 15 residues. Germline V CDR1 and CDR2: MNHEY, SVGAGI. The CDR3 sequence: CASSYGGHRTPEAFF. The CDR3 region has the DNA TGTGCCAGCAGTTACGGGGGACACCGAACACCTGAAGCTTTCTTT.

The chain combines TRBV15 with TRBJ2-7; TRBD1 aligns across 7 bases. Germline V CDR1 and CDR2: LNHNV, YYDKDF (reference sequence). The CDR3 loop spans 15 amino acids. With V trimmed by 1 base and J by 1 base, 4 bases remained unmatched. The CDR3 DNA reads as TGTGCCACCAGCAGAGGTCCGGGACAGTCCTACGAGCAGTACTTC. It encodes CATSRGPGQSYEQYF.

This clone was observed a handful of times. The rearrangement uses TRBV2 and TRBJ2-6, with D hard to call. Trimming left V 6 bases short and J 0 bases short, with 9 bases between. Germline values: CDR1 SNHLY, CDR2 FYNNEI. This CDR3 region has 15 residues. The CDR3 DNA reads as TGTGCCAGCAGGCAGGAAGCCTCTGGGGCCAACGTCCTGACTTTC. Its protein is CASRQEASGANVLTF.

V and J are TRBV10-3 and TRBJ2-1, with TRBD2 as a possible D gene (5 bases). The germline V gene has CDR1 ENHRY and CDR2 SYGVKD. The CDR3 length is 14 residues. Trimming took off 2 bases at V and 0 bases at J, with 5 bases between the two ends. The CDR3, as DNA: TGTGCCATCAGTGAGGGGAGCTCCTACAATGAGCAGTTCTTC. Translating it yields CAISEGSSYNEQFF.

The genes are TRBV4-3 and TRBJ1-2; D not certain. Between the trimmed V and J ends, which lost 3 bases and 1 base, there was a span of 6 bases. Germline V gene lookup returns CDR1 LGHNA and CDR2 YSLEER. The CDR3 is made up of 13 amino acids. In DNA, the CDR3 is TGCGCCAGCAGCCAGCGGGGTAACTATGGCTACACCTTC. Translated: CASSQRGNYGYTF.

The chain joins TRBV7-9 to TRBJ2-3; a weak D match, TRBD1 (5 bases). The CDR3 loop spans 14 amino acids. The germline V gene encodes CDR1 SEHNR and CDR2 FQNEAQ (reference sequence). With 5 bases removed from V and 6 bases from J, the gap between germline ends came to 15 bases. The CDR3 is CASSLQGIGDTQYF. The CDR3 DNA reads TGTGCCAGCAGCCTCCAGGGAATTGGGGATACGCAGTATTTT.

The V call is TRBV7-9, the J call TRBJ1-2; no definite D call. Looked up from germline, CDR1 is SEHNR and CDR2 is FQNEAQ (reference sequence). V was pared by 5 bases and J by 2 bases, with 15 bases between. The CDR3 is 15 residues long. CDR3 nucleotide sequence: TGTGCCAGCAGCCTTACAGCAGGTACCAACTATGGCTACACCTTC. Encoded protein: CASSLTAGTNYGYTF.

V gene TRBV9 combines with J gene TRBJ2-7; perhaps TRBD1 as D (5 bases). This CDR3 region has 15 residues. CDR1 is SGDLS, CDR2 YYNGEE, per germline. V was cut by 3 bases and J by 2 bases, with 15 bases left in between. The CDR3 coding sequence is TGTGCCAGCAGCGAAGGCCCGGACACCACCTACGAGCAGTACTTC. As protein: CASSEGPDTTYEQYF.

The chain has TRBV30 and TRBJ2-7; 11 nucleotides agree with TRBD2. Losses at the gene ends were 3 bases for V and 2 bases for J; bases not matched to a gene: 12. CDR3 length equals 17 residues. Per germline, CDR1 GTSNPN and CDR2 SVGIG (reference sequence). In nucleotides, the CDR3 is TGTGCCTGGAGGAGGATGACGACTAGCGGGATGACCTACGAGCAGTACTTC. Its protein product is CAWRRMTTSGMTYEQYF.

The rearrangement joins TRBV28 to TRBJ2-3; perhaps TRBD2 as D (6 bases). This CDR3 spans 14 amino acids. CDR1 and CDR2 from the germline V gene are MDHEN and SYDVKM. V was shortened by 5 bases and J by 6 bases, with 15 bases between the two germline ends. DNA for the CDR3: TGTGCCAGCAGTCTGCGGGGACCCAGGGATACGCAGTATTTT. Amino acids: CASSLRGPRDTQYF.

The table lists this clone with a few counts. The chain recombines TRBV5-1 with TRBJ1-1, with 11 bases fitting TRBD1. The CDR3 is 15 amino acids. V lost 4 bases and J lost 3; bases outside the gene matches: 5. CDR1 is SGHRS and CDR2 is YFSETQ in the germline V gene. The CDR3 sequence: CASSPPGQGDTEAFF. In DNA form, the CDR3 reads TGCGCCAGCAGCCCACCGGGACAGGGGGACACTGAAGCTTTCTTT.

This clone has just a few counts. The chain recombines TRBV30 with TRBJ1-3; D is ambiguous. The V gene's germline CDR1 is GTSNPN and CDR2 SVGIG (reference sequence). Trimming cost V 4 bases and J 4 bases, with 11 bases left between them. The CDR3 runs 13 residues. CDR3 DNA sequence: TGTGCCTGGACCCCGGTTCCCGGAAACACCATATATTTT. Translation gives CAWTPVPGNTIYF. Full variable domain (rest looked up from reference TRBV30 and TRBJ1-3): SQTIHQWPATLVQPVGSPLSLECTVEGTSNPNLYWYRQAAGRGLQLLFYSVGIGQISSEVPQNLSASRPQDRQFILSSKKLLLSDSGFYLCAWTPVPGNTIYFGEGSWLTVV.

The rearrangement uses TRBV29-1 and TRBJ2-4; 10 nucleotides align to TRBD1. V was clipped by 6 bases and J by 6 bases; unmatched bases: 2. The CDR3 covers 12 residues. The V gene's germline CDR1 is SQVTM and CDR2 ANQGSEA. CDR3 sequence reads: CSVWDRGNIQYF. In DNA, the CDR3 is TGCAGCGTCTGGGACAGGGGAAACATTCAGTACTTC.

This clone came up a few times. The V gene is TRBV6-6, the J gene TRBJ2-7; possibly TRBD2 for D (6 bases). V gave up 6 bases and J gave up 1 base, with 19 bases separating them. Germline lookup yields CDR1 MNHNY and CDR2 SVGAGI (reference sequence). The CDR3 runs to 16 residues. The CDR3 DNA reads TGTGCCAGCAGCCCCCCCGGGCCCGGGGGTTCCTACGAGCAGTACTTC. Residues: CASSPPGPGGSYEQYF.